This T cell receptor (beta chain) was sequenced in a study of T cells expressing NK-cell markers. Study-level background: Just one sequenced donor of eight was HCMV-seronegative, while seven were seropositive.

Reprocessing the 5' RACE reads, TCRdb reports a single entry for every CDR3 protein and omits DNA. The sample has 550,000 to 600,000 distinct CDR3 sequences. General observations from the study: Clarity on HCMV specificity was lacking for the expanded NKG2C+ T cell clones. The CD3+CD56-NKG2C+ fraction was also led by these clonotypes in a few donors.

A word on this clonotype: The antigen remains unidentified.

Germline lookup yields CDR1 MNHEY and CDR2 SVGEGT. The CDR3 sequence is 14 residues long. The TCR sequence derives from a man in his late teens or twenties in good health. This sequence joins TRBV6-2 or TRBV6-3 and TRBJ2-5. Source material: blood T cells: a sorted CD56 or NKG2C T cell subset, CD4+ or CD8+ T cells, or bulk PBMC T cells (not recorded which). Here the CDR3 reads CASSLDHTGETQYF.